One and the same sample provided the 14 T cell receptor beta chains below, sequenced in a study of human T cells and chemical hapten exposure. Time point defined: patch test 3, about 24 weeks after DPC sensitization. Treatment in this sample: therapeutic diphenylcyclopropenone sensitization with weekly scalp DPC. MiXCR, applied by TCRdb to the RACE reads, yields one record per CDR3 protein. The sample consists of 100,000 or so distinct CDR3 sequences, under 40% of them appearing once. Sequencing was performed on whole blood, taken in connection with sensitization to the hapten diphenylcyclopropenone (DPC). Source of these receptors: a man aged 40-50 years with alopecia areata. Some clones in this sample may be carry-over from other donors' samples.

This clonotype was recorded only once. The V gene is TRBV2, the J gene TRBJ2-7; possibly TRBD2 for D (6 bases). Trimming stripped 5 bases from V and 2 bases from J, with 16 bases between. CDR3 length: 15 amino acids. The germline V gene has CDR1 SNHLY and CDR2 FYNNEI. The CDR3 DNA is TGTGCCAGCAGTACTGCGGACTACCCCACCTACGAGCAGTACGTC. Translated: CASSTADYPTYEQYV.

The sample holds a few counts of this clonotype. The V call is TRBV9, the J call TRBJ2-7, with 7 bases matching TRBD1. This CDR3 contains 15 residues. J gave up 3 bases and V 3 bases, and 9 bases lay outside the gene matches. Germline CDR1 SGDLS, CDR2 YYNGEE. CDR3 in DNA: TGTGCCAGCAGCGGCCGACAGGGATCTCTCTACGAGCAGTACTTC. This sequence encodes CASSGRQGSLYEQYF.

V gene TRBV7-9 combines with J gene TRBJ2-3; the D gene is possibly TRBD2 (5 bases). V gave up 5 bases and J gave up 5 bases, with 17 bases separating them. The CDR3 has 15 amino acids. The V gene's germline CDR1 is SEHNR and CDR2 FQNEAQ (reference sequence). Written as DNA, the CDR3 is TGTGCCAGCAGCCCCCGGGGAGAACGTGGAGATACGCAGTATTTT. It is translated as CASSPRGERGDTQYF.

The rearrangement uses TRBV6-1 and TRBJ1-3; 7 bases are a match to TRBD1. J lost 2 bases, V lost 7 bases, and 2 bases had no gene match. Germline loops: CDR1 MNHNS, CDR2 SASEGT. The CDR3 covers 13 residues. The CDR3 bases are TGTGCCAGCATCGGGACAGCTGGAAACACCATATATTTT. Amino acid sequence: CASIGTAGNTIYF.

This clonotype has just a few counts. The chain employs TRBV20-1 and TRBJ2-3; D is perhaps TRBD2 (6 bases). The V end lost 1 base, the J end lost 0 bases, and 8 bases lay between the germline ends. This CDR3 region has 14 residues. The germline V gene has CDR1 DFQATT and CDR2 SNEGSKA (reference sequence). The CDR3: CSARVRESTDTQYF. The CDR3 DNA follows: TGCAGTGCTAGAGTGCGGGAAAGCACAGATACGCAGTATTTT.

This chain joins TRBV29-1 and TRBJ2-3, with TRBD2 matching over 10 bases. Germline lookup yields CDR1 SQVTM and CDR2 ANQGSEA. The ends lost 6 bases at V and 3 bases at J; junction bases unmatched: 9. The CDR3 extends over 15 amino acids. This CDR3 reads CSVGELAGVTDTQYF. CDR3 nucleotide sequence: TGCAGCGTGGGGGAGCTAGCGGGAGTGACAGATACGCAGTATTTT.

The chain's CDR3 is CSVLDDSVQETQYF. The CDR3 DNA is TGCAGCGTCCTCGATGACAGCGTTCAAGAGACCCAGTACTTC. The chain couples TRBV29-1 to TRBJ2-5; maybe TRBD1 (5 bases). Trimming removed 6 bases at V and 2 bases at J, with 16 bases between. Germline assignment: CDR1 SQVTM and CDR2 ANQGSEA. The CDR3 totals 14 residues.

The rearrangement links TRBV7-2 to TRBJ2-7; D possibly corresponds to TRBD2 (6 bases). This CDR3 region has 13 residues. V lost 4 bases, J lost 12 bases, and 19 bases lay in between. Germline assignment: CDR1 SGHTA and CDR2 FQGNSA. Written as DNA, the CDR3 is TGTGCCAGCAGCTCTGCGGGACGACCCGGGACGTACTTC. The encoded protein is CASSSAGRPGTYF.

The CDR3 coding sequence is TGTGCCAGCTCACCCCGGTCGGTCGTCGAGGGAGAGACCCAGTACTTC. This gives the protein CASSPRSVVEGETQYF. The chain uses TRBV18 and TRBJ2-5, with D possibly matching TRBD2 (5 bases). V was trimmed by 3 bases and J by 4 bases, leaving 18 bases between them. CDR1 is KGHSH, CDR2 LQKENI, per germline. This CDR3 is 16 amino acids long.

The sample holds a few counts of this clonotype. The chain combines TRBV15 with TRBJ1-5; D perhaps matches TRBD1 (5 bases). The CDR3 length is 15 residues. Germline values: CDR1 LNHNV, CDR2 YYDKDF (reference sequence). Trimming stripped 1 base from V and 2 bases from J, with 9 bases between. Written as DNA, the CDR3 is TGTGCCACCAGCAGAGGAGGGGTGCGCAATCAGCCCCAGCATTTT. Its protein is CATSRGGVRNQPQHF.

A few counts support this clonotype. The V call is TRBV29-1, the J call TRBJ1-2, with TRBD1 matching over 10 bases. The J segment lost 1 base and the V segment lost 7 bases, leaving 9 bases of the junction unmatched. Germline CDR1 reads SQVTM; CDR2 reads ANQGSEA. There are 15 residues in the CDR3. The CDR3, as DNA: TGCAGCGCCGAAGGACAGGGGGTTTATAACTATGGCTACACCTTC. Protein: CSAEGQGVYNYGYTF. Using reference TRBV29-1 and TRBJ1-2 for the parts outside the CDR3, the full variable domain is SAVISQKPSRDICQRGTSLTIQCQVDSQVTMMFWYRQQPGQSLTLIATANQGSEATYESGFVIDKFPISRPNLTFSTLTVSNMSPEDSSIYLCSAEGQGVYNYGYTFGSGTRLTVV.

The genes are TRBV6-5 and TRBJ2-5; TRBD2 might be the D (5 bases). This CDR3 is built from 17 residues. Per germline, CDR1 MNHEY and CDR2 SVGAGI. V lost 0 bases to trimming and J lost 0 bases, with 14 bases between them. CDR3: CASSYSSPGLYQETQYF. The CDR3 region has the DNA TGTGCCAGCAGTTACTCGAGCCCGGGATTGTACCAAGAGACCCAGTACTTC.

The CDR3 region is CASSLAGWGDEQYF. CDR3 sequence (DNA): TGCGCCAGCAGCTTAGCGGGCTGGGGAGACGAGCAGTACTTC. The J gene is TRBJ2-7, the V gene TRBV5-1, with a weak D call TRBD2 (6 bases). V was trimmed by 2 bases and J by 5 bases, leaving 14 bases between them. The CDR3 has 14 residues. CDR1 SGHRS and CDR2 YFSETQ come from the germline V gene.

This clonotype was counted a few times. The CDR3 loop is CASTEGLAEYNEQFF. The CDR3 nucleotides are TGTGCCAGCACCGAGGGACTAGCGGAGTACAATGAGCAGTTCTTC. The chain links TRBV7-6 to TRBJ2-1; 11 nucleotides line up with TRBD2. Germline V CDR1 and CDR2: SGHVS, FNYEAQ. This CDR3 is 15 amino acids long. Germline trimming cut 7 bases from V and 4 bases from J; bases unmatched to any gene: 6.